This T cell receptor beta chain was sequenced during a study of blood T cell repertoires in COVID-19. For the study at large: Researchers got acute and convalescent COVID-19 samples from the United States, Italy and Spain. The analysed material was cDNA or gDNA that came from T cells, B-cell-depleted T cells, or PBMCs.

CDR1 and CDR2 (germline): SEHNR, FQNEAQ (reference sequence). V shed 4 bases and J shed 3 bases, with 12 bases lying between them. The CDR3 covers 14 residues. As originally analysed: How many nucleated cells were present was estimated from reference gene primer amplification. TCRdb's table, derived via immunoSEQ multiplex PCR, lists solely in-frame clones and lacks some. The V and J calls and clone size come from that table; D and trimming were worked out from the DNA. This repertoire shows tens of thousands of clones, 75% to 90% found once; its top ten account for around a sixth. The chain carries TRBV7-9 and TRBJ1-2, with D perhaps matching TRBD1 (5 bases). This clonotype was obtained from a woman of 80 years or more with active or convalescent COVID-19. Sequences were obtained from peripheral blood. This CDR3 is CASSSRQLYYGYTF. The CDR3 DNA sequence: TGTGCCAGCAGCTCGCGACAGCTTTACTATGGCTACACCTTC.